The clone carrying this T cell receptor (beta chain) turned up a few times. CDR1 and CDR2 from the germline V gene are MNHEY and SMNVEV (reference sequence). The CDR3 is made up of 15 amino acids. With 0 bases removed from V and 5 bases from J, the gap between germline ends came to 13 bases. These data come from a study of T cell changes during pregnancy in multiple sclerosis. The table came from immunoSEQ multiplex PCR; TCRdb's copy has only in-frame clones and leaves some out. The sample carries fewer than 65,000 clones, 91% recorded once. The chain recombines TRBV27 with TRBJ2-5; D perhaps matches TRBD2 (5 bases). The sequencing here drew on CD4+ T cells from peripheral blood mononuclear cells, taken in the first trimester of pregnancy. The TCR originated in a female donor with multiple sclerosis, enrolled in a pregnancy study. The CDR3 here is CASSLSIRGLETQYF. The CDR3 DNA sequence: TGTGCCAGCAGTTTATCGATAAGAGGGTTGGAGACCCAGTACTTC.